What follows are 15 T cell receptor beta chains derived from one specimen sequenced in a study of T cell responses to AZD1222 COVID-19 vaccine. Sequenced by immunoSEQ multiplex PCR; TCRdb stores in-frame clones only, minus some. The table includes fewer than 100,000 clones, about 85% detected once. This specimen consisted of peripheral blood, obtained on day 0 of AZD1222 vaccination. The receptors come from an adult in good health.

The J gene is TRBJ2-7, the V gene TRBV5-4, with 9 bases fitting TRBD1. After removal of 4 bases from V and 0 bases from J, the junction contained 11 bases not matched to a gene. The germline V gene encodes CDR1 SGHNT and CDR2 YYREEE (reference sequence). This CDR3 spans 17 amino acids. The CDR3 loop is CASSANLGTGSSYEQYF. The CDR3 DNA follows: TGTGCCAGCAGCGCGAACCTCGGGACAGGGAGCTCCTACGAGCAGTACTTC.

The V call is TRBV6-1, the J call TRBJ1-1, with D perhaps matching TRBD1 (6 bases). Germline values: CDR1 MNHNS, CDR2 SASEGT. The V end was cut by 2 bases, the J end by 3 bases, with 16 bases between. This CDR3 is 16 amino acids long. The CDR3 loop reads CASSELGTGTYTEAFF. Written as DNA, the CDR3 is TGTGCCAGCAGTGAACTGGGAACAGGGACGTACACTGAAGCTTTCTTT.

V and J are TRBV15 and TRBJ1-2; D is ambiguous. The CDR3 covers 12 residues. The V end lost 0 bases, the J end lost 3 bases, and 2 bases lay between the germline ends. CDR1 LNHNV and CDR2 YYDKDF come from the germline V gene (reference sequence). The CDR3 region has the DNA TGTGCCACCAGCAGAGAGGACTATGGCTACACCTTC. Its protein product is CATSREDYGYTF.

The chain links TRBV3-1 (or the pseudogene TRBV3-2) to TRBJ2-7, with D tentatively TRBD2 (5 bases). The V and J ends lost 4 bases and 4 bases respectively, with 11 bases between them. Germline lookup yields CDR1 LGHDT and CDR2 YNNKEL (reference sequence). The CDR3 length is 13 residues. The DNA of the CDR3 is TGTGCCAGCAGCCGCGCGGGCGTTTACGAGCAGTACTTC. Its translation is CASSRAGVYEQYF.

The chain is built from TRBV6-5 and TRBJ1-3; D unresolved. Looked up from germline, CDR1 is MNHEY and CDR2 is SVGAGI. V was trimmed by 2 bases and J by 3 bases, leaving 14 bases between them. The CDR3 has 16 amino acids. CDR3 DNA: TGTGCCAGCAGTTACCCATTGAGGGCGCGTGGAAACACCATATATTTT. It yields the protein CASSYPLRARGNTIYF.

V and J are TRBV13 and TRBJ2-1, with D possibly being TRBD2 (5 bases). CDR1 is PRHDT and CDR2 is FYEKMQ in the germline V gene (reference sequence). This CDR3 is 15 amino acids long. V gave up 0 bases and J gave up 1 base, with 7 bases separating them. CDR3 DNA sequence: TGTGCCAGCAGCTTAGGGCTAGCATCCTACAATGAGCAGTTCTTC. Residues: CASSLGLASYNEQFF. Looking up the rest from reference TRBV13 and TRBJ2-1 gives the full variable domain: AAGVIQSPRHLIKEKRETATLKCYPIPRHDTVYWYQQGPGQDPQFLISFYEKMQSDKGSIPDRFSAQQFSDYHSELNMSSLELGDSALYFCASSLGLASYNEQFFGPGTRLTVL.

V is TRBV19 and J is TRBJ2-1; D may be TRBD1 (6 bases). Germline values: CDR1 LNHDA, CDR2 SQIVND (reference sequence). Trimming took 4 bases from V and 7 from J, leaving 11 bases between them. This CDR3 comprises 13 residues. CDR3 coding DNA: TGTGCCAGTAGTACGGGACACCGGAATGAGCAGTTCTTC. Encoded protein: CASSTGHRNEQFF. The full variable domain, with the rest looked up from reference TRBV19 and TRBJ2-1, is DGGITQSPKYLFRKEGQNVTLSCEQNLNHDAMYWYRQDPGQGLRLIYYSQIVNDFQKGDIAEGYSVSREKKESFPLTVTSAQKNPTAFYLCASSTGHRNEQFFGPGTRLTVL.

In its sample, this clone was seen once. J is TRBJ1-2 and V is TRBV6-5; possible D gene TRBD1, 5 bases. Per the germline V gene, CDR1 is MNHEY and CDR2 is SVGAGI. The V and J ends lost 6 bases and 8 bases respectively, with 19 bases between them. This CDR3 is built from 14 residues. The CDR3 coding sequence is TGTGCCAGCAGAATCGGGACCGCTTTTTGGGGCTACACCTTC. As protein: CASRIGTAFWGYTF.

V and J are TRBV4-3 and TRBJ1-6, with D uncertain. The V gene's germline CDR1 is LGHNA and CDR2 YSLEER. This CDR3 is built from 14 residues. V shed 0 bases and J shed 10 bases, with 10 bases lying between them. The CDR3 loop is CASSQDPEGSPLHF. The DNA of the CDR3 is TGCGCCAGCAGCCAAGATCCGGAGGGCTCACCCCTCCACTTT.

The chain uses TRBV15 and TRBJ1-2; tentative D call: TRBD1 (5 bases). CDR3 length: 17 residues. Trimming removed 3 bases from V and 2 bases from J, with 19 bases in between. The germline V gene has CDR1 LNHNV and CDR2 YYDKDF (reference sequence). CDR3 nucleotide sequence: TGTGCCACCAGCAGGCCTAGGGCCGGGACTGCAAACTATGGCTACACCTTC. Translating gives CATSRPRAGTANYGYTF.

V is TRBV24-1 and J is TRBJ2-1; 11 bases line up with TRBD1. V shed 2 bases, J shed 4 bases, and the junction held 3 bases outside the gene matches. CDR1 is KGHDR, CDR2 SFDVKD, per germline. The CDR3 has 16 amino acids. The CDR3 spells CATSDWTGGSYNEQFF. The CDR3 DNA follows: TGTGCCACCAGTGATTGGACAGGGGGCAGTTACAATGAGCAGTTCTTC.

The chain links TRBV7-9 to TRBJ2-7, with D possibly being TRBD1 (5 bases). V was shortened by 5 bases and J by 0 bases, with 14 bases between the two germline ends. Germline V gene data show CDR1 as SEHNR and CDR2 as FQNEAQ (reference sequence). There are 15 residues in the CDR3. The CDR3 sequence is CASSPQQGNSYEQYF. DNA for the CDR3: TGTGCCAGCAGCCCCCAGCAGGGAAACTCCTACGAGCAGTACTTC.

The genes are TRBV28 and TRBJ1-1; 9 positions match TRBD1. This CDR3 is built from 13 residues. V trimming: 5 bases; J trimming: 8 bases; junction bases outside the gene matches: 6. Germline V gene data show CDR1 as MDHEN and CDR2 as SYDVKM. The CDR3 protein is CASSTGQGSEAFF. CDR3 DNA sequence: TGTGCCAGCAGTACGGGACAGGGATCCGAAGCTTTCTTT.

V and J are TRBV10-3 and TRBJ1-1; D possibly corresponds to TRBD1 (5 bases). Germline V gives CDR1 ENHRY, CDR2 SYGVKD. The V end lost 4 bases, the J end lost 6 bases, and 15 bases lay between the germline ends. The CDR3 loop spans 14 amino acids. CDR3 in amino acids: CAISVYVGAPEAFF. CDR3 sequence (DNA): TGTGCCATCAGTGTTTACGTCGGGGCCCCTGAAGCTTTCTTT.

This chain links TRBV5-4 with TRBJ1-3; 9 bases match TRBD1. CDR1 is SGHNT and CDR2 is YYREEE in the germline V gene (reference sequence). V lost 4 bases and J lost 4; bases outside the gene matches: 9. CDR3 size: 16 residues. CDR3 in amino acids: CASSPDRGPLGNTIYF. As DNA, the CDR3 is TGTGCCAGCAGCCCGGACAGGGGACCCCTGGGAAACACCATATATTTT.